Sequencing of this T cell receptor (beta chain) was carried out in a study of blood T cell repertoires in COVID-19. Libraries were prepared by immunoSEQ multiplex PCR; TCRdb keeps only in-frame clonotypes and omits some of them. Of over 95,000 clones detected, around nine tenths appear once; the ten largest clones hold roughly 19%. J gave up 5 bases and V 1 base, and 2 bases lay outside the gene matches. The CDR3 is made up of 14 amino acids. Germline values: CDR1 SGHRS, CDR2 YFSETQ. This clonotype was sampled from a human donor with acute or convalescent COVID-19. The donor label of this sample is uncertain. The chain uses TRBV5-1 and TRBJ2-7; 11 nucleotides align to TRBD1. Sequencing was performed on peripheral blood. This CDR3 reads CASSLRDRGNEQYF. CDR3 DNA: TGCGCCAGCAGCTTGCGGGACAGGGGGAACGAGCAGTACTTC.